The 24 T cell receptor beta chains reported below all come from one sample, sequenced in a study of response to subunit inactivated influenza vaccine. One entry per CDR3 protein, called by TCRdb with MiXCR from the RT-PCR reads. The table lists some 570,000 distinct CDR3 sequences, around 11% of them singletons. The same specimen was also included in a second study, on T cells expressing NK-cell markers. That source reports: Making the TCR beta cDNA relied on 5'RACE template switching with UMIs.

The sample consisted of PBMCs from blood, taken on the day of vaccination. The receptors shown here come from a man aged 50-59 years who received an inactivated influenza vaccine.

The chain combines TRBV20-1 with TRBJ2-5; TRBD2 might be the D (7 bases). Germline CDR1 is DFQATT and CDR2 is SNEGSKA (reference sequence). The CDR3 is 12 residues long. The ends were cut back, 6 bases at V and 8 bases at J, with 16 bases in the middle. CDR3 amino acids: CSAGGAAGTQYF. CDR3 DNA sequence: TGCAGTGCGGGGGGGGCCGCGGGCACCCAGTACTTC.

This clonotype was counted only a few times. In nucleotides, the CDR3 is TGCGCCAGCAGCTCAGCAGGGGGGGAGGTCACTGAAGCTTTCTTT. It specifies CASSSAGGEVTEAFF. The chain recombines TRBV5-1 with TRBJ1-1, with TRBD1 matching over 7 bases. This CDR3 is 15 amino acids long. V lost 3 bases to trimming and J lost 4 bases; unmatched junction nucleotides: 9. From germline, CDR1 is SGHRS and CDR2 YFSETQ.

In its sample, this clonotype was seen many times. The chain is built from TRBV4-2 and TRBJ1-3; D unclear. This CDR3 comprises 15 residues. The V gene's germline CDR1 is LGHNA and CDR2 YNFKEQ. Trimming cost V 1 base and J 3 bases, with 10 bases left between them. CDR3 sequence: CASSQGYRVGNTIYF. The CDR3 DNA reads TGTGCCAGCAGCCAAGGCTATAGGGTTGGAAACACCATATATTTT.

In this sample, this clonotype turned up many times. The rearrangement links TRBV29-1 to TRBJ1-5, with a tentative D call TRBD1 (5 bases). Germline CDR1 SQVTM, CDR2 ANQGSEA. Trimming removed 1 base from V and 6 bases from J, with 10 bases in between. The CDR3 contains 13 residues. The CDR3 loop reads CSVEVLRGQPQHF. The CDR3 nucleotides are TGCAGCGTTGAAGTACTAAGGGGTCAGCCCCAGCATTTT.

V and J are TRBV3-1 and TRBJ2-3; TRBD1 might be the D (6 bases). This CDR3 is built from 15 residues. V was clipped by 0 bases and J by 0 bases, with 7 bases between them. Germline V gene lookup returns CDR1 LGHDT and CDR2 YNNKEL (reference sequence). This chain's CDR3 is CASSQDGTSTDTQYF. The CDR3 DNA reads TGTGCCAGCAGCCAAGACGGGACAAGCACAGATACGCAGTATTTT.

The chain links TRBV12-3 or TRBV12-4 to TRBJ2-1; 12 nucleotides agree with TRBD2. Trimming at V came to 5 bases and at J to 7 bases, leaving 6 bases not matched to a gene. This CDR3 is built from 15 residues. CDR3 in amino acids: CASSQTSGRRNEQFF. CDR3 in DNA: TGTGCCAGCAGTCAGACTAGCGGGAGACGGAATGAGCAGTTCTTC.

With regard to this clonotype: At one boundary the junction diverges from the germline segment, which might be a read error. The chain employs TRBV7-2 and TRBJ2-7; a possible D gene is TRBD1 (5 bases). The CDR3 runs 13 residues. CDR1 is SGHTA and CDR2 is FQGNSA in the germline V gene. In DNA form, the CDR3 reads TGTGCCAACAGCTTAAGTTCTAGGGGCGAGCAGTACTTC. This sequence encodes CANSLSSRGEQYF.

The chain employs TRBV2 and TRBJ1-5; the match to TRBD1 covers 8 bases. The CDR3 sequence is 14 residues long. V shed 6 bases, J shed 4 bases, and the junction held 5 bases outside the gene matches. The V gene's germline CDR1 is SNHLY and CDR2 FYNNEI. CDR3 residues: CASRPRTGNQPQHF. The DNA for the CDR3 is TGTGCCAGCAGGCCCCGGACAGGGAATCAGCCCCAGCATTTT.

The genes are TRBV7-8 and TRBJ2-7, with 8 bases matching TRBD2. This CDR3 comprises 16 residues. CDR1 is SGHVS and CDR2 is FQNEAQ in the germline V gene. The trim removed 2 bases at V and 6 bases at J, leaving 12 bases unmatched. CDR3 sequence (DNA): TGTGCCAGCAGCTTATCTCGGGGGGGACTCGGATCCGAGCAGTACTTC. It encodes CASSLSRGGLGSEQYF. Together with reference TRBV7-8 and TRBJ2-7, the CDR3 gives the full variable domain: GAGVSQSPRYKVAKRGQDVALRCDPISGHVSLFWYQQALGQGPEFLTYFQNEAQLDKSGLPSDRFFAERPEGSVSTLKIQRTQQEDSAVYLCASSLSRGGLGSEQYFGPGTRLTVT.

This clonotype appeared a few times. The CDR3 reads CSVAGVFGNTIYF. In DNA, the CDR3 is TGCAGCGTCGCAGGGGTTTTCGGAAACACCATATATTTT. V usage is TRBV29-1 and J usage is TRBJ1-3, with D possibly TRBD1 on 6 matching bases. This CDR3 spans 13 amino acids. V was clipped by 6 bases and J by 4 bases, with 13 bases between them. CDR1 is SQVTM and CDR2 is ANQGSEA in the germline V gene.

In its sample, this clonotype was seen a few times. The gene calls are TRBV20-1 and TRBJ2-1; D uncertain. This CDR3 contains 14 residues. The V gene lost 3 bases and the J gene lost 0 bases, with 9 bases spanning the gap. Germline lookup yields CDR1 DFQATT and CDR2 SNEGSKA (reference sequence). Here the CDR3 reads CSARSHNSYNEQFF. The DNA of the CDR3 is TGCAGTGCTAGGTCCCACAACTCCTACAATGAGCAGTTCTTC.

This clonotype was recorded a few times. The gene calls are TRBV4-2 and TRBJ2-3, with 7 positions matching TRBD2. V gave up 3 bases and J gave up 4 bases; unmatched junction bases: 7. Germline CDR1 is LGHNA and CDR2 is YNFKEQ. The length of the CDR3 is 15 residues. DNA for the CDR3: TGTGCCAGCAGCCAGACCCCCGGGAGGTCAGATACGCAGTATTTT. Its protein product is CASSQTPGRSDTQYF.

The chain uses TRBV10-3 and TRBJ2-3; D is possibly TRBD1 (6 bases). V was clipped by 6 bases and J by 1 base, with 11 bases between them. The CDR3 is 14 amino acids. Germline-derived CDR1 and CDR2 are ENHRY and SYGVKD. CDR3 bases: TGTGCCATCAGCGACTACAGGGGCACAGATACGCAGTATTTT. It is translated as CAISDYRGTDTQYF.

This clonotype was observed at least ten times. The V call is TRBV6-1, the J call TRBJ2-1; 7 nucleotides agree with TRBD2. Germline CDR1 is MNHNS and CDR2 is SASEGT. The CDR3 sequence is 14 residues long. The V segment lost 1 base and the J segment 5 bases; nucleotides outside the gene matches: 2. The DNA for the CDR3 is TGTGCCAGCAGTGAAGGACTAGCAGACAATGAGCAGTTCTTC. Translation: CASSEGLADNEQFF.

This sequence joins TRBV5-1 and TRBJ2-5; D gene uncertain. This CDR3 is 14 amino acids long. CDR1 and CDR2 (germline): SGHRS, YFSETQ. V lost 4 bases to trimming and J lost 5 bases, with 15 bases between them. The CDR3 spells CASSAPGRTETQYF. As DNA, the CDR3 is TGCGCCAGCAGCGCGCCGGGTCGTACGGAGACCCAGTACTTC.

This clonotype has more than one count but fewer than ten. V usage is TRBV5-5 and J usage is TRBJ2-2, with TRBD2 matching over 9 bases. The CDR3 covers 15 residues. CDR1 and CDR2 (germline): SGHKS, YYEKEE (reference sequence). V was clipped by 0 bases and J by 6 bases; unmatched bases: 3. The CDR3 DNA reads TGTGCCAGCAGCTTGGAGTTAGCGGGAGCCGGGGAGCTGTTTTTT. It encodes CASSLELAGAGELFF.

The J gene is TRBJ2-7, the V gene TRBV5-1; 8 positions match TRBD1. The germline V gene encodes CDR1 SGHRS and CDR2 YFSETQ. With 0 bases clipped from V and 7 bases from J, the junction kept 6 bases outside the gene matches. The CDR3 is 14 residues long. The CDR3 loop is CASSLAGGRLEQYF. In nucleotides, the CDR3 is TGCGCCAGCAGCTTGGCAGGGGGCCGTCTGGAGCAGTACTTC.

The chain has TRBV6-5 and TRBJ1-5, with 10 bases fitting TRBD1. Unmatched junction bases numbered 10, after V lost 5 bases and J lost 6 bases. The CDR3 spans 16 residues. Per the germline V gene, CDR1 is MNHEY and CDR2 is SVGAGI. The DNA for the CDR3 is TGTGCCAGCAGTCCCTCGGACAGGGGGAGCGGTCAGCCCCAGCATTTT. Translated, it gives CASSPSDRGSGQPQHF.

V gene TRBV30 combines with J gene TRBJ1-6, with D possibly matching TRBD1 (6 bases). V lost 0 bases to trimming and J lost 9 bases, with 9 bases between them. The CDR3 is 13 residues long. Germline V gene lookup returns CDR1 GTSNPN and CDR2 SVGIG (reference sequence). As DNA, the CDR3 is TGTGCCTGGAGTGTACAGGGCGGTTCACCCCTCCACTTT. Translation gives CAWSVQGGSPLHF.

This clonotype turned up a few times. The chain recombines TRBV6-2 or TRBV6-3 with TRBJ1-1; D gene ambiguous. The germline V gene has CDR1 MNHEY and CDR2 SVGEGT. Trimming cost V 3 bases and J 6 bases, with 8 bases left between them. The CDR3 contains 12 residues. This CDR3 reads CASSYSAAEAFF. CDR3 sequence (DNA): TGTGCCAGCAGTTATTCGGCAGCTGAAGCTTTCTTT.

This rearrangement joins TRBV5-1 to TRBJ2-1, with 7 bases aligning to TRBD1. The junction had 4 bases not matched to a gene; V was cut back by 5 bases and J by 2 bases. This CDR3 has 14 residues. From germline, CDR1 is SGHRS and CDR2 YFSETQ. The CDR3: CASRPDRAYNEQFF. In DNA, the CDR3 is TGCGCCAGCAGACCCGACAGGGCCTACAATGAGCAGTTCTTC.

This clonotype was seen more than once but under ten times. Written as DNA, the CDR3 is TGTGCCAGCAAAATCGGCGGGACTGAAGCTTTCTTT. Protein product: CASKIGGTEAFF. The V call is TRBV7-9, the J call TRBJ1-1, with D uncertain. With 7 bases removed from V and 5 bases from J, the gap between germline ends came to 11 bases. The CDR3 spans 12 residues. Germline V lookup: CDR1 SEHNR, CDR2 FQNEAQ (reference sequence).

A few counts support this clonotype. The chain uses TRBV10-3 and TRBJ2-1, with 9 positions matching TRBD1. Germline V gives CDR1 ENHRY, CDR2 SYGVKD. With 8 bases clipped from V and 6 bases from J, the junction kept 5 bases outside the gene matches. This CDR3 is built from 13 residues. The CDR3 DNA reads as TGTGCCATCGTCGGGACAGGGACCAATGAGCAGTTCTTC. As protein: CAIVGTGTNEQFF.

This clonotype was seen a handful of times. This may be a read error: a much more frequent sequence differs by one nucleotide. This rearrangement joins TRBV20-1 to TRBJ2-2, with 10 bases matching TRBD1. Germline V gene data show CDR1 as DFQATT and CDR2 as SNEGSKA (reference sequence). The CDR3 totals 17 residues. The CDR3 DNA is TGCTGTGCTAGAGATCTAAGGACAGGGGGTAACACCGGGGAGCTGTTTTTT. Translation gives CCARDLRTGGNTGELFF.